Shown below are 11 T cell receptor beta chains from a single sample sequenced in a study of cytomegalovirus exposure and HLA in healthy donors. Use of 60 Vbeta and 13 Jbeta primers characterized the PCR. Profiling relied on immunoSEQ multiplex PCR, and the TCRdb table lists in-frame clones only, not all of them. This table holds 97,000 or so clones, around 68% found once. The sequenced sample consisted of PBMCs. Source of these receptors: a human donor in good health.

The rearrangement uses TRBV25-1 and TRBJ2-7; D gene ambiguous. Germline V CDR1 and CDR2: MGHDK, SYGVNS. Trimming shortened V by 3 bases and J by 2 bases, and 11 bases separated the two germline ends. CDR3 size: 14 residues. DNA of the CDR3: TGTGCCAGCAGTGAGTCGAACAGCCCCTACGAGCAGTACTTC. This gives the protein CASSESNSPYEQYF.

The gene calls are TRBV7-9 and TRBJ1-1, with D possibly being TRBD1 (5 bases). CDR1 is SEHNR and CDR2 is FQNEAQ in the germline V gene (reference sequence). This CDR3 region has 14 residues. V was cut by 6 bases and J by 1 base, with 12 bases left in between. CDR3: CASRLTEQNTEAFF. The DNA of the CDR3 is TGTGCCAGCAGATTGACAGAACAGAACACTGAAGCTTTCTTT.

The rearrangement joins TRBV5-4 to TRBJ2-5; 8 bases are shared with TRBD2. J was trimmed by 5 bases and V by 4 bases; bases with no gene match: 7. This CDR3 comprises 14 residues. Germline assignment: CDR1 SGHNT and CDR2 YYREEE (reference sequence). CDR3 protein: CASSPVGGVETQYF. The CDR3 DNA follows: TGTGCCAGCAGCCCCGTCGGGGGGGTGGAGACCCAGTACTTC. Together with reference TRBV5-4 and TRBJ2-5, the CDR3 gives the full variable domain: ETGVTQSPTHLIKTRGQQVTLRCSSQSGHNTVSWYQQALGQGPQFIFQYYREEENGRGNFPPRFSGLQFPNYSSELNVNALELDDSALYLCASSPVGGVETQYFGPGTRLLVL.

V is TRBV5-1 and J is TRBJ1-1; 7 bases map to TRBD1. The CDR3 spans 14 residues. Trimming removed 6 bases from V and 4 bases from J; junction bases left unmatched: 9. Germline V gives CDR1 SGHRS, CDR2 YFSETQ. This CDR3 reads CASTLTGTATEAFF. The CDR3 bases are TGCGCCAGCACTTTGACGGGGACAGCCACTGAAGCTTTCTTT.

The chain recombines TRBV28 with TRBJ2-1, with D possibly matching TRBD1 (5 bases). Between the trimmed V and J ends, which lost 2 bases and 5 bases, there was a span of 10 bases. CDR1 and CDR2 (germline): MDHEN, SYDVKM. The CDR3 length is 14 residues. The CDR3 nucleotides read TGTGCCAGCAGTTTAATTCAGGGTGACAATGAGCAGTTCTTC. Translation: CASSLIQGDNEQFF.

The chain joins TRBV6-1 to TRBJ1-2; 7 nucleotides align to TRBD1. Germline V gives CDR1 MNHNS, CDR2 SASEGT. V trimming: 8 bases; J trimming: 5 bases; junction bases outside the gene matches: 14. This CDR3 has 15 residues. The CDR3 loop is CASEGGRTGAYGYTF. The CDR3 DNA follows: TGTGCCAGCGAAGGTGGAAGGACAGGCGCATATGGCTACACCTTC.

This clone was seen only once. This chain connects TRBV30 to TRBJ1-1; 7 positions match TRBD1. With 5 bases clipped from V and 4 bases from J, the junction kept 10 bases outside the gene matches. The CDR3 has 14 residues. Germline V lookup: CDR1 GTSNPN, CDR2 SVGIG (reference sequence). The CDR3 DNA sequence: TGTGCCTGGGACGAGGCACAGGGGACCACTGAAGCTTTCTTT. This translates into CAWDEAQGTTEAFF.

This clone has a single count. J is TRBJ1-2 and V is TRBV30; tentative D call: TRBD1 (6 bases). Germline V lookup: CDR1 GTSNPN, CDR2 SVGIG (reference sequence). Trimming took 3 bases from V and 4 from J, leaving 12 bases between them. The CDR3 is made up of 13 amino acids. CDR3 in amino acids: CAWRGIRGYGYTF. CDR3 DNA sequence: TGTGCCTGGAGGGGAATCAGGGGCTATGGCTACACCTTC.

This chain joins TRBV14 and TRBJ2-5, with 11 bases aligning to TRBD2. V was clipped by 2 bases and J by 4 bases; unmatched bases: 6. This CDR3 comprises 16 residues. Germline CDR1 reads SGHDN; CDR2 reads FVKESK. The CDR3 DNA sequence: TGTGCCAGCAGCCAACGTAGCGGGAGGGCCGGAGAGACCCAGTACTTC. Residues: CASSQRSGRAGETQYF.

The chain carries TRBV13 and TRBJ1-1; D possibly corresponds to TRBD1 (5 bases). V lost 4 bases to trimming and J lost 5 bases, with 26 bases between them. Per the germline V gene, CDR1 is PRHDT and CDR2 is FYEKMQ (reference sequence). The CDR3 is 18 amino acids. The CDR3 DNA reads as TGTGCCAGCAGCTCCTCGACGGCGGGACTACCACCGAGGACTGAAGCTTTCTTT. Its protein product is CASSSSTAGLPPRTEAFF.

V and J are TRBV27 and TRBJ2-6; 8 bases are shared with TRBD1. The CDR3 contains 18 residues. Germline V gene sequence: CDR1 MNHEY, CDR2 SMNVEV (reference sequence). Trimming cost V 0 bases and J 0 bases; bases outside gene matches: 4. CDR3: CASSLSGQGFSGANVLTF. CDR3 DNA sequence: TGTGCCAGCAGTTTATCAGGACAGGGCTTCTCTGGGGCCAACGTCCTGACTTTC.